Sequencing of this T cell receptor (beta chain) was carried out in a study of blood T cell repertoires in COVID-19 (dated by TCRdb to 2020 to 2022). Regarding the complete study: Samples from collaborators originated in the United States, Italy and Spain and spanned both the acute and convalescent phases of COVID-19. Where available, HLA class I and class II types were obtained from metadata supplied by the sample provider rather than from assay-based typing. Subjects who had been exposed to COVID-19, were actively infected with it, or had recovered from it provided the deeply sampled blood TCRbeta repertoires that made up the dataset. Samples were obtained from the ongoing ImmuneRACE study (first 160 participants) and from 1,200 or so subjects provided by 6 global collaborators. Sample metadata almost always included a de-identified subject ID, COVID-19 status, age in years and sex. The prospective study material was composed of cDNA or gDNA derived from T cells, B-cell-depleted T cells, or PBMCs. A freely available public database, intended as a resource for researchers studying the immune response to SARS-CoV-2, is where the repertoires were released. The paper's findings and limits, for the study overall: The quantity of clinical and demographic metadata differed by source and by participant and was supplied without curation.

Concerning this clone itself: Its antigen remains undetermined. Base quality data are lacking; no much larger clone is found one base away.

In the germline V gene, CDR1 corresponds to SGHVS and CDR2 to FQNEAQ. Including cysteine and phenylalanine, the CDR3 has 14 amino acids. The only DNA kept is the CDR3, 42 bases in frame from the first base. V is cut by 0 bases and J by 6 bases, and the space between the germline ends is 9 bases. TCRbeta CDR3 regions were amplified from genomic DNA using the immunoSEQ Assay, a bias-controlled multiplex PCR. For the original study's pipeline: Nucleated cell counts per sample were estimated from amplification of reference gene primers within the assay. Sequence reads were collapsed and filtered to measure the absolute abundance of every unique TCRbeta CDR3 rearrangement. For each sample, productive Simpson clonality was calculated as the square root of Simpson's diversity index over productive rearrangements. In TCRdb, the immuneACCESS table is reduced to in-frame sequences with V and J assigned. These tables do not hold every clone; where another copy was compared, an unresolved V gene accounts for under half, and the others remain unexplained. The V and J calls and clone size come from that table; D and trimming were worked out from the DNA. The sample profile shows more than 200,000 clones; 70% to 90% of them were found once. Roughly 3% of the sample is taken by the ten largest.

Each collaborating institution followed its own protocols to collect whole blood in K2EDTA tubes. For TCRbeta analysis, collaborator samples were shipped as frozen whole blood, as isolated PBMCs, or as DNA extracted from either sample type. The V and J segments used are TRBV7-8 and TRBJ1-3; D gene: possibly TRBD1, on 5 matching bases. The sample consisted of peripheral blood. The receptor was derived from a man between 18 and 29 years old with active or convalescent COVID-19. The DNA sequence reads TGTGCCAGCAGCTTAGCGTGGGGGGAAAACACCATATATTTT. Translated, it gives CASSLAWGENTIYF.